Described below is a single TCR beta chain sequence and its context. The sample belongs to a study of blood T cell repertoires in COVID-19. Study-level background: Donors in the United States, Italy and Spain gave samples during acute or convalescent COVID-19. T cells, B-cell-depleted T cells, or PBMCs supplied cDNA or gDNA.

The CDR3 is 15 residues long. Trimming cost V 5 bases and J 7 bases; bases outside gene matches: 2. Germline assignment: CDR1 SGHTA and CDR2 FQGNSA. Original analysis: Reference gene primer amplification yielded estimated nucleated cell counts. TCRdb keeps only in-frame clones here, not all; method: immunoSEQ multiplex PCR. D and trimming were read from the DNA, whereas the V and J calls and clone size are those reported in that table. The repertoire holds about 240,000 clones, with around 81% as singletons. This chain connects TRBV7-2 to TRBJ2-1; 16 bases align to TRBD2. This TCR was recovered from a man under 40 who had recovered from COVID-19. Sequences were obtained from peripheral blood. CDR3 in amino acids: CASSKGLAGGNEQFF. The CDR3, as DNA: TGTGCCAGCAGCAAGGGACTAGCGGGGGGGAATGAGCAGTTCTTC.